These T cell receptor beta chains were read from a single sample in a study of T cells in Graves' hyperthyroidism and ophthalmopathy. Each CDR3 protein is one row after TCRdb ran MiXCR on the multiplex PCR reads. In the table there are 370,000 or so distinct CDR3 sequences, about a sixth of which are singletons. Sequencing input: blood. Receptors originate from a woman aged 18-29 years with Graves' hyperthyroidism that later progressed to Graves' ophthalmopathy. Each CDR3 is given with its conserved first and last residue. The order of the fields is V gene, clone size, J gene, D gene, CDR3 protein, CDR3 DNA. D genes are given only for firm matches. Clone size is not always given. Where it is, it says once, few, many or a class for expanded clones.

V gene: TRBV27; clone size: NA; J gene: TRBJ2-2; D gene: NA; CDR3 protein: CASSAGSTGELFF; CDR3 DNA: TGTGCCAGCAGTGCCGGGAGTACCGGGGAGCTGTTTTTT
V gene: TRBV5-1; clone size: few; J gene: TRBJ2-7; D gene: NA; CDR3 protein: CASSPFEGSYEQYF; CDR3 DNA: TGCGCCAGCAGCCCCTTCGAAGGGTCCTACGAGCAGTACTTC
V gene: TRBV16; clone size: once; J gene: TRBJ2-3; D gene: NA; CDR3 protein: CASSQGARGDTQYF; CDR3 DNA: TGTGCCAGCAGCCAAGGGGCCCGCGGGGATACGCAGTATTTT
V gene: TRBV7-9; clone size: many; J gene: TRBJ1-2; D gene: NA; CDR3 protein: CASSPGHGYTF; CDR3 DNA: TGTGCCAGCAGCCCCGGGCATGGCTACACCTTC
V gene: TRBV4-1; clone size: few; J gene: TRBJ2-7; D gene: NA; CDR3 protein: CASSQGLGPYEQYF; CDR3 DNA: TGCGCCAGCAGCCAAGGCCTCGGGCCCTACGAGCAGTACTTC
V gene: TRBV2; clone size: many; J gene: TRBJ2-1; D gene: TRBD2; CDR3 protein: CASSDETSGSNNEQFF; CDR3 DNA: TGTGCCAGCAGTGATGAGACTAGCGGGAGTAATAATGAGCAGTTCTTC
V gene: TRBV10-3; clone size: many; J gene: TRBJ1-1; D gene: TRBD1; CDR3 protein: CAISERLSGQGGAEAFF; CDR3 DNA: TGTGCCATCAGTGAGCGTCTATCGGGACAGGGGGGAGCTGAAGCTTTCTTT
V gene: TRBV11-2; clone size: many; J gene: TRBJ2-1; D gene: NA; CDR3 protein: CASSLVGNSYNEQFF; CDR3 DNA: TGTGCCAGCAGCTTAGTCGGCAACTCCTACAATGAGCAGTTCTTC
V gene: TRBV5-6; clone size: many; J gene: TRBJ2-2; D gene: NA; CDR3 protein: CASSLGGSGELFF; CDR3 DNA: TGTGCCAGCAGCTTGGGGGGGTCCGGGGAGCTGTTTTTT
V gene: TRBV12-3/TRBV12-4; clone size: few; J gene: TRBJ2-3; D gene: NA; CDR3 protein: CASREGPTDTQYF; CDR3 DNA: TGTGCCAGCAGGGAGGGCCCCACAGATACGCAGTATTTT